This TCR beta chain comes out of a study of T cell responses to AZD1222 COVID-19 vaccine. Study-wide results and limits: Compared with day 0, the breadth and depth of the Spike-specific TCR repertoire rose significantly after two doses of AZD1222. Baseline serology detected seropositivity in only six or seven AZD1222 recipients. Nearly half of spike-specific TCRs reportedly target variant regions that are unmutated in the B.1.351 and B.1.1.7 variants.

The germline V gene encodes CDR1 PRHDT and CDR2 FYEKMQ (reference sequence). The CDR3 extends over 15 amino acids. J was trimmed by 10 bases and V by 2 bases; bases with no gene match: 13. Regarding this clone: Its matching antigen is unknown.

The data were produced by immunoSEQ multiplex PCR, yet TCRdb's version contains in-frame clones alone and is incomplete. The sample shows about 150,000 clones, about 81% of them seen only once. The chain carries TRBV13 and TRBJ1-1; 7 nucleotides align to TRBD1. Material: peripheral blood, obtained on day 0 of MenACWY control vaccination. This receptor was obtained from an adult in good health. The CDR3 DNA sequence: TGTGCCAGCAGCTTACAGGGGGTGATTTCAGCTGGAGCTTTCTTT. Protein: CASSLQGVISAGAFF.